This T cell receptor (beta chain) is drawn from a study of vaccination and CD4 T cells after COVID-19. About the research overall: Once diagnosed, patients had post-COVID samples drawn a median roughly 100 days later (range 35 to 161). Post-vaccination specimens were collected at a median of 72 days following dose two (range 14 to 241).

The Oncomine TCR Beta short-read assay was applied to DNA of cultured CD4+ T cells. DNA came from CD4+ T cells after culture. TCRdb passed the PCR reads through MiXCR, listing each CDR3 protein once. This table has more than 20,000 distinct CDR3 sequences, less than 50% appearing once. V lost 5 bases, J lost 4 bases, and 12 bases stayed unmatched. This CDR3 has 18 residues. CDR1 is LGHNA, CDR2 YSLEER, per germline. As to this clonotype: Its antigen is not identified.

As to treatment: roughly 11-day PBMC culture with coronavirus spike peptide pools or control peptides (ViraFEST assay). The origin of this receptor is a human donor who had recovered from COVID-19. Source: CD4+ T cells from blood, cultured in vitro, taken before SARS-CoV-2 vaccination. J is TRBJ2-1 and V is TRBV4-3, with 12 bases that match TRBD2. CDR3: CASSSSPFGTSGYNEQFF. The CDR3 DNA reads as TGCGCCAGCAGCTCGAGTCCCTTTGGGACTAGCGGGTACAATGAGCAGTTCTTC.